A single sample is the source of the 27 T cell receptor beta chains below, sequenced in a study of cytomegalovirus exposure and HLA in healthy donors. PCR amplification relied on 60 Vbeta primers (plus 13 Jbeta primers). The method was immunoSEQ multiplex PCR; TCRdb's version includes in-frame clones alone and lacks a portion of them. The sample consists of 100,000 to 150,000 clones, around 77% of them appearing once. Material: PBMCs. These receptors all come from a woman aged 35 to 49 in good health and CMV-seropositive.

J is TRBJ2-5 and V is TRBV9; weak D call: TRBD1 (6 bases). The J call could be wrong; TRBJ2-7 is a better fit for the DNA end. There are 15 residues in the CDR3. In germline, CDR1 is SGDLS, CDR2 YYNGEE. CDR3 region: CASSASYETGREQYF. The DNA of the CDR3 is TGTGCCAGCAGCGCTTCCTACGAGACAGGTCGCGAGCAGTACTTC.

V usage is TRBV25-1 and J usage is TRBJ1-5, with D uncertain. The germline gives CDR1 MGHDK, CDR2 SYGVNS. Trimming stripped 0 bases from V and 0 bases from J, with 15 bases between. The CDR3 is made up of 18 amino acids. DNA for the CDR3: TGTGCCAGCAGTGAATATAGTCAGGCAAGGAATAGCAATCAGCCCCAGCATTTT. Its protein is CASSEYSQARNSNQPQHF. The full variable domain, rest sourced from reference TRBV25-1 and TRBJ1-5, is EADIYQTPRYLVIGTGKKITLECSQTMGHDKMYWYQQDPGMELHLIHYSYGVNSTEKGDLSSESTVSRIRTEHFPLTLESARPSHTSQYLCASSEYSQARNSNQPQHFGDGTRLSIL.

The rearrangement links TRBV2 to TRBJ2-2, with 9 bases identical to TRBD1. The V gene end was trimmed by 4 bases and the J gene end by 8 bases; junction bases not matched to a gene: 11. The CDR3 sequence is 16 residues long. Germline CDR1 is SNHLY and CDR2 is FYNNEI. CDR3 nucleotides: TGTGCCAGCAGTGGAGAGACAGGGGGAAGTACGGGGGAGCTGTTTTTT. This sequence encodes CASSGETGGSTGELFF.

The chain employs TRBV2 and TRBJ1-1; D unclear. Germline V gives CDR1 SNHLY, CDR2 FYNNEI. Trimming pared 3 bases from V and 3 bases from J, leaving 14 bases between. The length of the CDR3 is 15 residues. The CDR3 bases are TGTGCCAGCAGTGATGGGAGTTTAGATGACACTGAAGCTTTCTTT. It is translated as CASSDGSLDDTEAFF.

This chain links TRBV29-1 with TRBJ2-3, with unresolved D. The germline V gene has CDR1 SQVTM and CDR2 ANQGSEA. The length of the CDR3 is 12 residues. V was trimmed by 8 bases and J by 1 base, leaving 10 bases between them. The CDR3 DNA reads TGCAGCCACAGAGTCGGCACAGATACGCAGTATTTT. It yields the protein CSHRVGTDTQYF.

The rearrangement uses TRBV18 and TRBJ2-1, with D tentatively TRBD2 (7 bases). Germline V gene lookup returns CDR1 KGHSH and CDR2 LQKENI. The CDR3 runs 16 residues. V was pared by 3 bases and J by 1 base, with 13 bases between. The CDR3 spells CASSPPGGGSYNEQFF. In nucleotides, the CDR3 is TGTGCCAGCTCACCCCCGGGGGGCGGATCCTACAATGAGCAGTTCTTC.

There are a few counts of this clone. The CDR3 bases are TGTGCCAGCTCGTCAGGCGGACAGGGGGCTTATGGCTACACCTTC. Translating gives CASSSGGQGAYGYTF. This chain joins TRBV18 and TRBJ1-2; 11 bases are a match to TRBD1. This CDR3 region has 15 residues. The V segment lost 6 bases and the J segment 5 bases; nucleotides outside the gene matches: 8. Germline V gene lookup returns CDR1 KGHSH and CDR2 LQKENI.

This clone was recorded only once. The rearrangement uses TRBV28 and TRBJ1-4; D not certain. Germline V gives CDR1 MDHEN, CDR2 SYDVKM. Trimming took off 3 bases at V and 7 bases at J, with 12 bases between the two ends. The CDR3 loop spans 14 amino acids. The CDR3 loop reads CASSFGGIGEKLFF. As DNA, the CDR3 is TGTGCCAGCAGTTTCGGAGGGATCGGTGAAAAACTGTTTTTT.

The chain joins TRBV6-1 to TRBJ2-1, with 11 bases lining up with TRBD2. Germline V gene data show CDR1 as MNHNS and CDR2 as SASEGT. CDR3 length: 13 amino acids. J was trimmed by 15 bases and V by 2 bases; bases with no gene match: 6. CDR3 amino acids: CASSERTSGRGFF. CDR3 coding DNA: TGTGCCAGCAGTGAAAGAACTAGCGGGAGAGGGTTCTTC.

The chain couples TRBV28 to TRBJ1-1; 7 bases align to TRBD1. The CDR3 is 15 amino acids. Germline V lookup: CDR1 MDHEN, CDR2 SYDVKM. The V segment lost 5 bases and the J segment 5 bases; nucleotides outside the gene matches: 11. The CDR3 bases are TGTGCCAGCAGTGAAGGGGGCGCCCTGGCAACTGAAGCTTTCTTT. Amino acids: CASSEGGALATEAFF.

A single count supports this clone. This sequence joins TRBV7-9 and TRBJ2-7; 8 nucleotides match TRBD2. The CDR3 is made up of 16 amino acids. The germline V gene encodes CDR1 SEHNR and CDR2 FQNEAQ (reference sequence). After removal of 4 bases from V and 3 bases from J, the junction contained 11 bases not matched to a gene. CDR3 DNA: TGTGCCAGCAGCTCCTCAGCGGGAGTAGGCGGCTACGAGCAGTACTTC. Residues: CASSSSAGVGGYEQYF.

There are a few counts of this clone. The chain carries TRBV15 and TRBJ2-1; 12 bases line up with TRBD2. The CDR3 covers 15 residues. Per germline, CDR1 LNHNV and CDR2 YYDKDF (reference sequence). Unmatched junction bases numbered 6, after V lost 5 bases and J lost 7 bases. The CDR3 DNA is TGTGCCACCAGCGCCCGGACTAGCGGGATGAATGAGCAGTTCTTC. This gives the protein CATSARTSGMNEQFF.

This clone appeared a few times. The chain joins TRBV19 to TRBJ1-1; no definite D call. V dropped 1 base and J dropped 7 bases, with 4 bases sitting between them. Germline CDR1 reads LNHDA; CDR2 reads SQIVND (reference sequence). CDR3 length: 11 amino acids. CDR3 residues: CASSIAVEAFF. CDR3 DNA sequence: TGTGCCAGTAGTATAGCGGTTGAAGCTTTCTTT. The complete variable domain, with remaining parts taken from reference TRBV19 and TRBJ1-1, reads DGGITQSPKYLFRKEGQNVTLSCEQNLNHDAMYWYRQDPGQGLRLIYYSQIVNDFQKGDIAEGYSVSREKKESFPLTVTSAQKNPTAFYLCASSIAVEAFFGQGTRLTVV.

The J gene is TRBJ2-7, the V gene TRBV19, with TRBD2 matching 8 bases. This CDR3 region has 15 residues. V lost 4 bases to trimming and J lost 1 base; unmatched junction nucleotides: 6. Germline lookup yields CDR1 LNHDA and CDR2 SQIVND (reference sequence). In nucleotides, the CDR3 is TGTGCCAGTAGTAAAGGACTAGCTGTGTCCTACGAGCAGTACTTC. Encoded protein: CASSKGLAVSYEQYF.

The V call is TRBV5-8, the J call TRBJ2-5; D perhaps matches TRBD2 (6 bases). The ends were cut back, 2 bases at V and 7 bases at J, with 15 bases in the middle. This CDR3 has 14 residues. Germline V CDR1 and CDR2: SGHTS, YDEGEE. The CDR3 coding sequence is TGTGCCAGCAGCTTTAGCTTAATCGGGGGGACCCAGTACTTC. This translates into CASSFSLIGGTQYF.

The chain links TRBV19 to TRBJ2-1; TRBD1 matches 8 bases. Looked up from germline, CDR1 is LNHDA and CDR2 is SQIVND (reference sequence). The CDR3 is 14 amino acids. With V trimmed by 5 bases and J by 6 bases, 6 bases remained unmatched. CDR3 in DNA: TGTGCCAGTAGTGACAGGGGAGTAAGCAATGAGCAGTTCTTC. Translating it yields CASSDRGVSNEQFF.

This clone has a handful of counts. The J gene is TRBJ2-7, the V gene TRBV11-1, with TRBD2 as a possible D gene (5 bases). Looked up from germline, CDR1 is SGHAT and CDR2 is FQDESV (reference sequence). There are 17 residues in the CDR3. Trimming took off 4 bases at V and 6 bases at J, with 25 bases between the two ends. The CDR3 loop is CASSSLGGGLAYSEQYF. CDR3 in DNA: TGTGCCAGCAGCTCTCTGGGTGGAGGACTGGCCTACTCCGAGCAGTACTTC.

The J gene is TRBJ2-2, the V gene TRBV15; D is possibly TRBD1 (5 bases). The CDR3 extends over 15 amino acids. CDR1 LNHNV and CDR2 YYDKDF come from the germline V gene (reference sequence). Trimming stripped 0 bases from V and 5 bases from J, with 10 bases between. The CDR3 DNA reads as TGTGCCACCAGCAGAGAAGGGGTTTTAACCGGGGAGCTGTTTTTT. Translating gives CATSREGVLTGELFF. The full variable domain, completed using reference TRBV15 and TRBJ2-2, is DAMVIQNPRYQVTQFGKPVTLSCSQTLNHNVMYWYQQKSSQAPKLLFHYYDKDFNNEADTPDNFQSRRPNTSFCFLDIRSPGLGDTAMYLCATSREGVLTGELFFGEGSRLTVL.

The table lists this clone with a few counts. V usage is TRBV6-5 and J usage is TRBJ2-7, with 9 nucleotides matching TRBD1. Trimming removed 5 bases from V and 3 bases from J; junction bases left unmatched: 8. Germline V gene lookup returns CDR1 MNHEY and CDR2 SVGAGI. The CDR3 sequence is 15 residues long. The CDR3 is CASSQSGTGYYEQYF. CDR3 DNA sequence: TGTGCCAGCAGTCAATCCGGGACAGGGTACTACGAGCAGTACTTC.

The J gene is TRBJ1-1, the V gene TRBV30, with a tentative D call TRBD1 (6 bases). Germline CDR1 GTSNPN, CDR2 SVGIG (reference sequence). With 2 bases removed from V and 5 bases from J, the gap between germline ends came to 15 bases. The CDR3 sequence is 14 residues long. The CDR3 DNA reads TGTGCCTGGAGTCAACGACAGGTTGGGACTGAAGCTTTCTTT. This gives the protein CAWSQRQVGTEAFF.

The chain recombines TRBV6-5 with TRBJ2-7, with 8 nucleotides matching TRBD1. With V trimmed by 6 bases and J by 5 bases, 9 bases remained unmatched. Germline-derived CDR1 and CDR2 are MNHEY and SVGAGI. The CDR3 totals 14 residues. The CDR3 is CASSRGQGSNEQYF. The CDR3 DNA sequence: TGTGCCAGCAGCCGCGGACAGGGATCCAACGAGCAGTACTTC.

The chain recombines TRBV5-1 with TRBJ2-5; a weak D match, TRBD1 (6 bases). From germline, CDR1 is SGHRS and CDR2 YFSETQ. The CDR3 spans 15 residues. V dropped 2 bases and J dropped 5 bases, with 16 bases sitting between them. In nucleotides, the CDR3 is TGCGCCAGCAGCTTTGGGACATCGGGGCGGGAGACCCAGTACTTC. Encoded protein: CASSFGTSGRETQYF.

The chain carries TRBV30 and TRBJ2-7; 9 bases are shared with TRBD2. CDR1 is GTSNPN, CDR2 SVGIG, per germline (reference sequence). The CDR3 spans 13 residues. Trimming at V came to 4 bases and at J to 5 bases, leaving 6 bases not matched to a gene. This CDR3 is CAWNTAGGHEQYF. CDR3 bases: TGTGCCTGGAACACAGCGGGAGGCCACGAGCAGTACTTC.

The chain has TRBV15 and TRBJ2-7, with D possibly being TRBD2 (6 bases). There are 13 residues in the CDR3. V was cut by 4 bases and J by 2 bases, with 9 bases left in between. CDR1 and CDR2 (germline): LNHNV, YYDKDF (reference sequence). The CDR3, as DNA: TGTGCCACCAGCAAGGCGGGACCCTACGAGCAGTACTTC. It is translated as CATSKAGPYEQYF.

This clone was detected once. This sequence joins TRBV6-5 and TRBJ1-2, with D maybe TRBD1 (6 bases). Per the germline V gene, CDR1 is MNHEY and CDR2 is SVGAGI. CDR3 length: 14 residues. V lost 4 bases and J 3 bases, leaving 12 bases between the germline ends. CDR3 region: CASSSGGSYYGYTF. DNA of the CDR3: TGTGCCAGCAGTTCGGGGGGCAGTTACTATGGCTACACCTTC.

This clone was counted a single time. The chain employs TRBV19 and TRBJ1-1; D perhaps matches TRBD1 (5 bases). The germline V gene has CDR1 LNHDA and CDR2 SQIVND (reference sequence). The CDR3 runs 14 residues. The ends were cut back, 1 base at V and 5 bases at J, with 11 bases in the middle. This CDR3 is CASSIVPGKTEAFF. The CDR3 DNA sequence: TGTGCCAGTAGTATAGTCCCAGGGAAGACTGAAGCTTTCTTT.

The genes are TRBV10-1 and TRBJ2-5; D remains unclear. The J call may be incorrect, as the DNA end agrees better with TRBJ2-7. The CDR3 runs 14 residues. Germline CDR1 is WNHNN and CDR2 is SYGVQD (reference sequence). The CDR3 DNA sequence: TGCGCCAGCAGTGAGGGTCAGGTGTCCTACGAGCAGTACTTC. This codes for CASSEGQVSYEQYF.